The rows below give T cell receptor beta chains drawn from one sample of a study of shared clonotypes between healthy human individuals. Sequencing used immunoSEQ multiplex PCR; TCRdb keeps in-frame clones, though not all of them. The table has hundreds of thousands of clones, around two thirds seen once; the top ten hold 1.5% to 2%. The specimen sequenced was memory CD4+ T cells sorted from blood. Receptors were obtained from a woman in her twenties or thirties in good health. CDR3s include the opening cysteine and the closing phenylalanine or tryptophan. Each record gives: clone size, V gene, J gene, D gene, CDR3 protein, CDR3 DNA. A D gene is named only where the DNA matches it firmly. Clone size is not always given. Where it is, it says once, few, many or a class for expanded clones.

NA,TRBV4-1,TRBJ2-7,NA,CASSQGFDTGIPYEQYF,TGCGCCAGCAGCCAGGGGTTTGATACGGGGATTCCATACGAGCAGTACTTC
NA,TRBV5-1,TRBJ2-7,NA,CASSSIGGRSYEQYF,TGCGCCAGCAGCTCAATAGGGGGTCGGTCCTACGAGCAGTACTTC
NA,TRBV28,TRBJ1-4,NA,CASSSGNPLATNEKLFF,TGTGCCAGCAGTTCTGGTAACCCCCTTGCAACTAATGAAAAACTGTTTTTT
medium-sized,TRBV19,TRBJ1-2,NA,CASSSTGYGYTF,TGTGCCAGTAGTTCAACGGGCTATGGCTACACCTTC
NA,TRBV19,TRBJ2-1,NA,CASSIVRHEQFF,TGTGCCAGTAGTATCGTCAGGCATGAGCAGTTCTTC
NA,TRBV28,TRBJ2-3,TRBD2,CASSSAGGGRDTQYF,TGTGCCAGCAGTAGTGCGGGAGGGGGGCGAGATACGCAGTATTTT
few,TRBV18,TRBJ2-7,NA,CASSPGSYEQYF,TGTGCCAGCTCACCGGGCAGTTACGAGCAGTACTTC
NA,TRBV28,TRBJ1-5,TRBD1,CASRYSGTGLINQPQHF,TGTGCCAGCAGATATTCCGGGACAGGCCTAATCAATCAGCCCCAGCATTTT
few,TRBV2,TRBJ2-1,TRBD2,CASSGLAGINEQFF,TGTGCCAGCAGTGGACTAGCGGGGATCAATGAGCAGTTCTTC
NA,TRBV29-1,TRBJ2-2,TRBD1,CSVWPGTGVSTGELFF,TGCAGCGTTTGGCCCGGGACAGGGGTTTCCACCGGGGAGCTGTTTTTT
few,TRBV19,TRBJ1-5,TRBD1,CASSSLLTGVGIIQPQHF,TGTGCCAGTAGTTCCCTGCTAACAGGGGTTGGAATAATTCAGCCCCAGCATTTT
NA,TRBV6-5,TRBJ2-1,NA,CASSQARGEQFF,TGTGCCAGCAGCCAAGCTCGGGGTGAGCAGTTCTTC
NA,TRBV25-1,TRBJ2-5,NA,CASSEYRETQYF,TGTGCCAGCAGTGAATACCGGGAGACCCAGTACTTC
NA,TRBV6-1,TRBJ1-1,NA,CASSELTETEAFF,TGTGCCAGCAGTGAGTTGACAGAAACTGAAGCTTTCTTT
NA,TRBV18,TRBJ2-7,NA,CASSTRASYEQYF,TGTGCCAGCTCAACCCGGGCCTCCTACGAGCAGTACTTC
NA,TRBV19,TRBJ1-1,TRBD1,CASTSQGANTEAFF,TGTGCCAGTACCTCACAGGGGGCGAACACTGAAGCTTTCTTT
NA,TRBV6-5,TRBJ1-5,NA,CASKAPNQPQHF,TGTGCCAGCAAAGCCCCCAATCAGCCCCAGCATTTT
NA,TRBV6-4,TRBJ1-2,TRBD1,CASSDSGQADGYTF,TGTGCCAGCAGTGACTCGGGACAGGCCGATGGCTACACCTTC
few,TRBV5-1,TRBJ1-1,TRBD1,CASSSGTAVRTAFF,TGCGCCAGCAGCTCCGGGACAGCCGTAAGGACGGCTTTCTTT
NA,TRBV11-3,TRBJ2-2,NA,CASTLGHGTGELFF,TGTGCCAGCACTCTCGGGCACGGTACCGGGGAGCTGTTTTTT
NA,TRBV7-2,TRBJ2-1,NA,CASSLASPVSHNEQFF,TGTGCCAGCAGCTTAGCGTCCCCTGTCAGTCACAATGAGCAGTTCTTC
NA,TRBV5-5,TRBJ2-7,NA,CASSLLGRQGSHEQYF,TGTGCCAGCAGCTTGTTGGGGCGGCAGGGTAGCCACGAGCAGTACTTC
once,TRBV18,TRBJ1-3,NA,CASSPPVNSGNTIYF,TGTGCCAGCTCACCACCGGTCAACTCTGGAAACACCATATATTTT
NA,TRBV15,TRBJ1-3,TRBD1,CATSRDRGSGNTIYF,TGTGCCACCAGCCGGGACAGGGGGTCTGGAAACACCATATATTTT
NA,TRBV5-1,TRBJ2-2,NA,CASSPSPNTGELFF,TGCGCCAGCAGCCCCTCCCCGAACACCGGGGAGCTGTTTTTT
NA,TRBV11-1,TRBJ1-1,TRBD1,CASSVPDREGTEAFF,TGTGCCAGCAGCGTCCCGGACAGGGAAGGCACTGAAGCTTTCTTT
NA,TRBV28,TRBJ1-4,NA,CASNRQRGKLFF,TGTGCCAGCAACCGACAGCGGGGAAAACTGTTTTTT
NA,TRBV7-9,TRBJ1-1,TRBD1,CASSPPDRGRATEAFF,TGTGCCAGCAGCCCTCCTGACAGGGGGCGAGCTACTGAAGCTTTCTTT
once,TRBV5-1,TRBJ2-7,TRBD2,CASSLRFSGGLAGPAYEQYF,TGCGCCAGCAGCTTAAGGTTCTCCGGAGGACTAGCGGGTCCGGCCTACGAGCAGTACTTC
many,TRBV5-1,TRBJ1-4,NA,CASSQGGQSTEKLFF,TGCGCCAGCAGCCAGGGAGGGCAATCCACTGAAAAACTGTTTTTT
NA,TRBV7-9,TRBJ1-2,NA,CASSQPNLIGYTF,TGTGCCAGCAGCCAACCCAATCTAATTGGCTACACCTTC
NA,TRBV5-1,TRBJ1-5,TRBD1,CASSSGQGGHQPQHF,TGCGCCAGCAGCTCGGGACAGGGAGGCCATCAGCCCCAGCATTTT